The rows below give T cell receptor beta chains drawn from one sample of a study of radiotherapy plus CTLA-4 blockade in lung cancer. Sequencing used immunoSEQ multiplex PCR; TCRdb keeps in-frame clones, though not all of them. This table has roughly 130,000 clones, over 80% appearing once. The source material was peripheral blood, sampled from a patient treated with radiotherapy plus ipilimumab. Receptors originate from a human donor with non-small cell lung cancer that progressed on radiotherapy plus ipilimumab. Both conserved end residues are part of each CDR3. Each record gives: V gene, J gene, D gene, CDR3 length, clone size, CDR3 DNA, CDR3 protein. D genes are given only for firm matches. The size entry is marked missing in some rows and otherwise reads once, few, many or a size class.

V gene: TRBV11-2
J gene: TRBJ2-7
D gene: NA
CDR3 length: 14
clone size: once
CDR3 DNA: TGTGCCAGCAGCCACCTTGAAGGGAGGTCCGAGCAGTACTTC
CDR3 protein: CASSHLEGRSEQYF

V gene: TRBV23-1
J gene: TRBJ2-3
D gene: NA
CDR3 length: 16
clone size: NA
CDR3 DNA: TGCGCCAGCAGTACAACAGGGAGGTTGGTATTTGACACGCAGTATTTT
CDR3 protein: CASSTTGRLVFDTQYF

V gene: TRBV4-2
J gene: TRBJ2-5
D gene: NA
CDR3 length: 16
clone size: NA
CDR3 DNA: TGTGCCAGCAGCCAAGCCACCTCCCGGGGGCAAGAGACCCAGTACTTC
CDR3 protein: CASSQATSRGQETQYF

V gene: TRBV12-5
J gene: TRBJ2-7
D gene: TRBD1
CDR3 length: 13
clone size: NA
CDR3 DNA: TGTGCTAGTGGTTCCGGACAGGGGATGGAGCAGTACTTC
CDR3 protein: CASGSGQGMEQYF

V gene: TRBV27
J gene: TRBJ2-6
D gene: NA
CDR3 length: 15
clone size: NA
CDR3 DNA: TGTGCCAGCAGCCACGCCTCCTCTGGGGCCAACGTCCTGACTTTC
CDR3 protein: CASSHASSGANVLTF

V gene: TRBV7-2
J gene: TRBJ2-7
D gene: NA
CDR3 length: 13
clone size: NA
CDR3 DNA: TGTGCCAGCAGCTTAAGGACCCACTACGAGCAGTACTTC
CDR3 protein: CASSLRTHYEQYF

V gene: TRBV11-3
J gene: TRBJ2-3
D gene: NA
CDR3 length: 15
clone size: NA
CDR3 DNA: TGTGCCAGCAGCTTTTTACGTACCTACACAGATACGCAGTATTTT
CDR3 protein: CASSFLRTYTDTQYF

V gene: TRBV15
J gene: TRBJ1-2
D gene: NA
CDR3 length: 15
clone size: NA
CDR3 DNA: TGTGCCACCAGCAGAGATCGGGGCGGCCCCTATGGCTACACCTTC
CDR3 protein: CATSRDRGGPYGYTF

V gene: TRBV6-1
J gene: TRBJ1-1
D gene: TRBD1
CDR3 length: 14
clone size: few
CDR3 DNA: TGTGCCAGCAGACGGACAGGAACTAACACTGAAGCTTTCTTT
CDR3 protein: CASRRTGTNTEAFF

V gene: TRBV6-1
J gene: TRBJ1-1
D gene: TRBD1
CDR3 length: 13
clone size: NA
CDR3 DNA: TGTGCCATGTCAAAGGGGGGGGACAGGGTACCTTTCTTT
CDR3 protein: CAMSKGGDRVPFF

V gene: TRBV21-1
J gene: TRBJ2-7
D gene: NA
CDR3 length: 13
clone size: NA
CDR3 DNA: TGTGCCAGCAGCAGGGACGCCTCCTACGAGCAGTACTTC
CDR3 protein: CASSRDASYEQYF

V gene: TRBV9
J gene: TRBJ2-5
D gene: NA
CDR3 length: 13
clone size: NA
CDR3 DNA: TGTGCCAGCAGCGGGGGACCCATGGCGACCCAGTACTTC
CDR3 protein: CASSGGPMATQYF

V gene: TRBV15
J gene: TRBJ1-1
D gene: NA
CDR3 length: 13
clone size: NA
CDR3 DNA: TGTGCCACCCAAAACAGACAATCCTATGAAGCTTTCTTT
CDR3 protein: CATQNRQSYEAFF

V gene: TRBV5-1
J gene: TRBJ2-3
D gene: NA
CDR3 length: 15
clone size: NA
CDR3 DNA: TGCGCCAGCAGCTCCTGGGCCGAGAGGACAGATACGCAGTATTTT
CDR3 protein: CASSSWAERTDTQYF

V gene: TRBV2
J gene: TRBJ2-2
D gene: NA
CDR3 length: 13
clone size: NA
CDR3 DNA: TGTGCCAGCAGAAACTACGGGTCCGGGGAGCTGTTTTTT
CDR3 protein: CASRNYGSGELFF

V gene: TRBV7-8
J gene: TRBJ2-2
D gene: TRBD2
CDR3 length: 17
clone size: NA
CDR3 DNA: TGTGCCAGCAGCTCTCGACTAGCGGGGATGAACACCGGGGAGCTGTTTTTT
CDR3 protein: CASSSRLAGMNTGELFF

V gene: TRBV4-1
J gene: TRBJ2-1
D gene: TRBD1
CDR3 length: 16
clone size: once
CDR3 DNA: TGCGCCAGCAGCCAAGTAGCGCCCGCAGGGGGTAATGAGCAGTTCTTC
CDR3 protein: CASSQVAPAGGNEQFF

V gene: TRBV5-1
J gene: TRBJ2-7
D gene: NA
CDR3 length: 14
clone size: NA
CDR3 DNA: TGCGCCAGCAGCTTCGGTCAGTACTCCTACGAGCAGTACTTC
CDR3 protein: CASSFGQYSYEQYF

V gene: TRBV4-1
J gene: TRBJ2-3
D gene: NA
CDR3 length: 14
clone size: NA
CDR3 DNA: TGCGCCAGCAGCCAAGACAGGGGCACAGATACGCAGTATTTT
CDR3 protein: CASSQDRGTDTQYF

V gene: TRBV7-9
J gene: TRBJ2-1
D gene: TRBD2
CDR3 length: 16
clone size: few
CDR3 DNA: TGTGCCAGCAGCTTAGCGTTGGCTAGCGGATACAATGAGCAGTTCTTC
CDR3 protein: CASSLALASGYNEQFF

V gene: TRBV11-2
J gene: TRBJ1-2
D gene: TRBD1
CDR3 length: 16
clone size: NA
CDR3 DNA: TGTGCCAGCAGCTTAGCGCAGGGGGCCTGGAACTATGGCTACACCTTC
CDR3 protein: CASSLAQGAWNYGYTF

V gene: TRBV7-9
J gene: TRBJ2-1
D gene: TRBD2
CDR3 length: 15
clone size: NA
CDR3 DNA: TGTGCCAGCAGCTCCGGGACTAGCGGGAGTGATGAGCAGTTCTTC
CDR3 protein: CASSSGTSGSDEQFF

V gene: TRBV6-1
J gene: TRBJ1-1
D gene: TRBD1
CDR3 length: 17
clone size: NA
CDR3 DNA: TGTGCCAGCAGTGCTACAACCCCAGGGGGGGGAAACACTGAAGCTTTCTTT
CDR3 protein: CASSATTPGGGNTEAFF

V gene: TRBV6-5
J gene: TRBJ1-2
D gene: NA
CDR3 length: 14
clone size: NA
CDR3 DNA: TGTGCCAGCAGTCCCAACAGGGCGGACTATGGCTACACCTTC
CDR3 protein: CASSPNRADYGYTF

V gene: TRBV6-1
J gene: TRBJ2-7
D gene: TRBD1
CDR3 length: 13
clone size: NA
CDR3 DNA: TGTGCCAGCACCGACAGGGCGGCCTACGAGCAGTACTTC
CDR3 protein: CASTDRAAYEQYF

V gene: TRBV6-1
J gene: TRBJ2-5
D gene: NA
CDR3 length: 14
clone size: NA
CDR3 DNA: TGTGCCAGCAGTGTTGTGGGGGCCATGGAGACCCAGTACTTC
CDR3 protein: CASSVVGAMETQYF

V gene: TRBV11-3
J gene: TRBJ2-1
D gene: TRBD2
CDR3 length: 16
clone size: NA
CDR3 DNA: TGTGCCAGCAGCTTGGGAGGAGCGGGAGTGAAGAATGAGCAGTTCTTC
CDR3 protein: CASSLGGAGVKNEQFF

V gene: TRBV5-6
J gene: TRBJ2-5
D gene: NA
CDR3 length: 13
clone size: NA
CDR3 DNA: TGTGCCAGCAGATTAGCGGCCCCAGAGACCCAGTACTTC
CDR3 protein: CASRLAAPETQYF

V gene: TRBV7-9
J gene: TRBJ2-1
D gene: TRBD1
CDR3 length: 13
clone size: NA
CDR3 DNA: TGTGCCAGCAGCTCGTCAGGGGGCCATGAGCAGTTCTTC
CDR3 protein: CASSSSGGHEQFF

V gene: TRBV5-1
J gene: TRBJ2-2
D gene: TRBD1
CDR3 length: 14
clone size: NA
CDR3 DNA: TGCGCCAGCAGCTTAGGACAGGGTACCGGGGAGCTGTTTTTT
CDR3 protein: CASSLGQGTGELFF

V gene: TRBV9
J gene: TRBJ2-1
D gene: NA
CDR3 length: 14
clone size: NA
CDR3 DNA: TGTGCCAGCGGGGGCTATCCAACCGACAATGAGCAGTTCTTC
CDR3 protein: CASGGYPTDNEQFF

V gene: TRBV5-1
J gene: TRBJ2-5
D gene: NA
CDR3 length: 16
clone size: NA
CDR3 DNA: TGCGCCAGCAGTCGAAATCCGGGACCAAGAAAAGAGACCCAGTACTTC
CDR3 protein: CASSRNPGPRKETQYF

V gene: TRBV7-3
J gene: TRBJ2-1
D gene: TRBD1
CDR3 length: 15
clone size: once
CDR3 DNA: TGTGCCAGCAGCTTACTCGGGACAGTTGGGGTTGAGCAGTTCTTC
CDR3 protein: CASSLLGTVGVEQFF

V gene: TRBV11-3
J gene: TRBJ2-1
D gene: TRBD1
CDR3 length: 14
clone size: once
CDR3 DNA: TGTGCCAGCAGTGCCGGGACAGTTCCCAATGAGCAGTTCTTC
CDR3 protein: CASSAGTVPNEQFF

V gene: TRBV6-5
J gene: TRBJ2-7
D gene: TRBD1
CDR3 length: 15
clone size: NA
CDR3 DNA: TGTGCCAGCAGTTACGGCCCGGACAGGGGCTACGAGCAGTACTTC
CDR3 protein: CASSYGPDRGYEQYF

V gene: TRBV7-2
J gene: TRBJ2-1
D gene: TRBD2
CDR3 length: 16
clone size: NA
CDR3 DNA: TGTGCCAGCAGCGGCTCCGGGACTAGCGGGAGTAATGAGCAGTTCTTC
CDR3 protein: CASSGSGTSGSNEQFF

V gene: TRBV5-1
J gene: TRBJ2-2
D gene: NA
CDR3 length: 12
clone size: NA
CDR3 DNA: TGCGCCAGCAGCTCAACACTCGGGGAGCTGTTTTTT
CDR3 protein: CASSSTLGELFF

V gene: TRBV11-2
J gene: TRBJ2-3
D gene: NA
CDR3 length: 12
clone size: NA
CDR3 DNA: TGTGCCAGCAGCTTGTTGGCAGATACGCAGTATTTT
CDR3 protein: CASSLLADTQYF

V gene: TRBV6-1
J gene: TRBJ2-7
D gene: TRBD2
CDR3 length: 16
clone size: NA
CDR3 DNA: TGTGCCAGCAGTGAAGGGGGGACTAGCGGTACCTACGAGCAGTACTTC
CDR3 protein: CASSEGGTSGTYEQYF

V gene: TRBV18
J gene: TRBJ2-7
D gene: NA
CDR3 length: 12
clone size: few
CDR3 DNA: TGTGCCAGCTCACCAATGGGCTACGAGCAGTACTTC
CDR3 protein: CASSPMGYEQYF

V gene: TRBV5-4
J gene: TRBJ2-2
D gene: NA
CDR3 length: 15
clone size: few
CDR3 DNA: TGTGCCAGCAGCTTGGACGGGGTGGAGGCCGGGGAGCTGTTTTTT
CDR3 protein: CASSLDGVEAGELFF

V gene: TRBV5-1
J gene: TRBJ1-2
D gene: TRBD1
CDR3 length: 14
clone size: NA
CDR3 DNA: TGCGCCAGCAGCTCACCCGGGACAGGGAAGGGCTACACCTTC
CDR3 protein: CASSSPGTGKGYTF

V gene: TRBV29-1
J gene: TRBJ2-1
D gene: TRBD2
CDR3 length: 13
clone size: NA
CDR3 DNA: TGCAGCGCTTGGACTAGCGGTTACAATGAGCAGTTCTTC
CDR3 protein: CSAWTSGYNEQFF

V gene: TRBV7-9
J gene: TRBJ1-5
D gene: NA
CDR3 length: 14
clone size: NA
CDR3 DNA: TGTGCCAGCAGCTTGTCCGGGGGCAATCAGCCCCAGCATTTT
CDR3 protein: CASSLSGGNQPQHF

V gene: TRBV7-9
J gene: TRBJ1-2
D gene: NA
CDR3 length: 14
clone size: NA
CDR3 DNA: TGTGCCAGCAGCCACCGGGCCCCTGTTGGGGGCTACACCTTC
CDR3 protein: CASSHRAPVGGYTF

V gene: TRBV18
J gene: TRBJ2-7
D gene: NA
CDR3 length: 15
clone size: NA
CDR3 DNA: TGTGCCAGCTCCCGAAGTAGCGGAGGGGGGAACGAGCAGTACTTC
CDR3 protein: CASSRSSGGGNEQYF

V gene: TRBV6-1
J gene: TRBJ1-1
D gene: NA
CDR3 length: 11
clone size: NA
CDR3 DNA: TGTGCCAGCAGTCAGGGAATATGGGCTTTCTTT
CDR3 protein: CASSQGIWAFF

V gene: TRBV9
J gene: TRBJ2-3
D gene: TRBD2
CDR3 length: 18
clone size: NA
CDR3 DNA: TGTGCCAGCAGCGTAGACCCTGGGACTAGCGGGCCCCGGGATACGCAGTATTTT
CDR3 protein: CASSVDPGTSGPRDTQYF

V gene: TRBV6-5
J gene: TRBJ2-7
D gene: TRBD2
CDR3 length: 15
clone size: NA
CDR3 DNA: TGTGCCAGCAGTCGGGGACTAGCGGGAGGTGCCGAGCAGTACTTC
CDR3 protein: CASSRGLAGGAEQYF

V gene: TRBV7-8
J gene: TRBJ2-7
D gene: NA
CDR3 length: 15
clone size: NA
CDR3 DNA: TGTGCCAGCAGCTTAGTGGCGGGAAGCGCCTACGAGCAGTACTTC
CDR3 protein: CASSLVAGSAYEQYF

V gene: TRBV10-3
J gene: TRBJ2-7
D gene: NA
CDR3 length: 11
clone size: NA
CDR3 DNA: TGTGCCATCAGTGGGGCTTACGAGCAGTACTTC
CDR3 protein: CAISGAYEQYF

V gene: TRBV29-1
J gene: TRBJ2-7
D gene: TRBD2
CDR3 length: 14
clone size: NA
CDR3 DNA: TGCAGCGCGACGCGGACTAGCGGAGGCTACGAGCAGTACTTC
CDR3 protein: CSATRTSGGYEQYF

V gene: TRBV9
J gene: TRBJ2-1
D gene: NA
CDR3 length: 15
clone size: NA
CDR3 DNA: TGTGCCAGCAGCGGGATGGAGAGCTCCTACAATGAGCAGTTCTTC
CDR3 protein: CASSGMESSYNEQFF

V gene: TRBV5-5
J gene: TRBJ1-5
D gene: TRBD1
CDR3 length: 16
clone size: NA
CDR3 DNA: TGTGCCAGCAGCGGTGACAGGGCTGTCGGCAATCAGCCCCAGCATTTT
CDR3 protein: CASSGDRAVGNQPQHF

V gene: TRBV9
J gene: TRBJ2-1
D gene: NA
CDR3 length: 14
clone size: NA
CDR3 DNA: TGTGCCAGCAGCGTAGTCGGCCAGGCTAGGGCGCAGTTCTTC
CDR3 protein: CASSVVGQARAQFF

V gene: TRBV7-9
J gene: TRBJ1-1
D gene: NA
CDR3 length: 14
clone size: NA
CDR3 DNA: TGTGCCAGCAGCCCTCTTAGGTTTACCACTGAAGCTTTCTTT
CDR3 protein: CASSPLRFTTEAFF

V gene: TRBV5-3
J gene: TRBJ1-2
D gene: NA
CDR3 length: 12
clone size: once
CDR3 DNA: TGTGCCAGACTCCTAAGGCCCTTCCGGGGGACCTTC
CDR3 protein: CARLLRPFRGTF

V gene: TRBV5-1
J gene: TRBJ2-7
D gene: NA
CDR3 length: 14
clone size: NA
CDR3 DNA: TGCGCCAGCAGCTTGGCCCTCCACTCCTACGAGCAGTACTTC
CDR3 protein: CASSLALHSYEQYF

V gene: TRBV5-4
J gene: TRBJ2-3
D gene: NA
CDR3 length: 16
clone size: NA
CDR3 DNA: TGTGCCAGCACCGCTGGGGGAAAGCCCTTATCAGATACGCAGTATTTT
CDR3 protein: CASTAGGKPLSDTQYF